These 23 T cell receptor beta chains came from one sample sequenced in a study of beta chain features in type 1 diabetes. Reverse transcribing all isolated RNA meant expressed TCRB transcripts were sequenced. Sequenced by immunoSEQ multiplex PCR; TCRdb stores in-frame clones only, minus some. The data hold 500,000 to 700,000 clones, with around a sixth observed a single time. The sequenced sample was naive CD4+ T cells from blood. These receptors all stem from a man in his late teens or twenties in good health.

The chain links TRBV19 to TRBJ2-5; D is possibly TRBD2 (5 bases). Germline values: CDR1 LNHDA, CDR2 SQIVND (reference sequence). Trimming removed 5 bases from V and 1 base from J, with 14 bases in between. The CDR3 consists of 15 residues. The CDR3 region is CASSHRLEGQETQYF. For the CDR3, the DNA is TGTGCCAGTAGTCACCGTTTAGAGGGCCAAGAGACCCAGTACTTC.

The CDR3 coding sequence is TGCGCCAGCAGCTTGGAGGGGAACTCCTACAATGAGCAGTTCTTC. It encodes CASSLEGNSYNEQFF. This sequence joins TRBV5-1 and TRBJ2-1; D possibly corresponds to TRBD1 (5 bases). This CDR3 has 15 residues. V was pared by 0 bases and J by 0 bases, with 7 bases between. CDR1 and CDR2 from the germline V gene are SGHRS and YFSETQ.

This clone has a handful of counts. V is TRBV29-1 and J is TRBJ2-1, with D perhaps being TRBD1 or TRBD2 (5 bases each). The V and J ends lost 6 bases and 8 bases respectively, with 14 bases between them. The germline V gene has CDR1 SQVTM and CDR2 ANQGSEA. The length of the CDR3 is 12 residues. In nucleotides, the CDR3 is TGCAGCGTGATCACAGGAGGCCATGAGCAGTTCTTC. Protein sequence: CSVITGGHEQFF.

This clone appeared a few times. V usage is TRBV5-6 and J usage is TRBJ1-3, with 7 bases that match TRBD1. The V gene's germline CDR1 is SGHDT and CDR2 YYEEEE. Trimming took 5 bases from V and 0 from J; bases not matched to a gene: 5. This CDR3 has 15 amino acids. CDR3 sequence reads: CASRQTGTSGNTIYF. The CDR3 DNA is TGTGCCAGCAGACAGACAGGGACCTCTGGAAACACCATATATTTT.

The chain has TRBV4-2 and TRBJ2-2; TRBD1 agrees at 8 bases. V shed 0 bases, J shed 4 bases, and the junction held 1 base outside the gene matches. The CDR3 covers 15 residues. The germline gives CDR1 LGHNA, CDR2 YNFKEQ. The CDR3 spells CASSQDQGATGELFF. The DNA for the CDR3 is TGTGCCAGCAGCCAAGACCAGGGGGCCACCGGGGAGCTGTTTTTT.

The chain has TRBV9 and TRBJ1-2; the D is unclear. CDR3 length equals 12 residues. V was clipped by 4 bases and J by 7 bases, with 11 bases between them. Germline-derived CDR1 and CDR2 are SGDLS and YYNGEE. The CDR3 nucleotides read TGTGCCAGCAGCCCCAGGCCCCCTGGCTACACCTTC. Its translation is CASSPRPPGYTF.

This clone was picked up a small number of times. The chain links TRBV7-8 to TRBJ2-2; unclear D gene. CDR3 length equals 11 residues. Germline CDR1 is SGHVS and CDR2 is FQNEAQ. Trimming removed 7 bases from V and 3 bases from J, with 3 bases in between. CDR3 sequence: CASTHTGELFF. The CDR3 DNA reads TGTGCCAGCACCCACACCGGGGAGCTGTTTTTT.

In this sample, this clone turned up a few times. This chain's CDR3 is CASSFNRQYSNQPQHF. DNA for the CDR3: TGTGCCAGCAGTTTTAACCGACAGTATAGCAATCAGCCCCAGCATTTT. The chain carries TRBV28 and TRBJ1-5, with TRBD1 as a possible D gene (5 bases). Trimming took 3 bases from V and 0 from J, leaving 12 bases between them. CDR3 length: 16 residues. Germline CDR1 reads MDHEN; CDR2 reads SYDVKM.

The rearrangement uses TRBV5-6 and TRBJ1-4, with no clear D. The CDR3 length is 16 residues. The ends were cut back, 0 bases at V and 1 base at J, with 10 bases in the middle. Germline CDR1 and CDR2: SGHDT and YYEEEE. CDR3 residues: CASSLVQTLTNEKLFF. CDR3 DNA: TGTGCCAGCAGCTTGGTCCAGACTTTAACTAATGAAAAACTGTTTTTT.

This clone was seen a few times. In the same sample, other DNA sequences code for this CDR3. V is TRBV7-2 and J is TRBJ2-3; no clear D gene. CDR1 is SGHTA and CDR2 is FQGNSA in the germline V gene. The CDR3 length is 12 residues. Trimming removed 3 bases at V and 3 bases at J, with 4 bases between. CDR3 in DNA: TGTGCCAGCAGCTTCTCGACAGATACGCAGTATTTT. Amino acid sequence: CASSFSTDTQYF.

This chain uses TRBV7-9 with TRBJ2-7, with a possible D match to TRBD2 (5 bases). The CDR3 consists of 14 residues. CDR1 SEHNR and CDR2 FQNEAQ come from the germline V gene (reference sequence). Trimming removed 5 bases from V and 5 bases from J, with 16 bases in between. The CDR3 protein is CASSQVGESNEQYF. Here the CDR3 DNA reads TGTGCCAGCAGCCAGGTGGGAGAATCTAACGAGCAGTACTTC.

This clone was counted a single time. The gene calls are TRBV5-4 and TRBJ1-5; 10 nucleotides line up with TRBD1. V trimming: 4 bases; J trimming: 1 base; junction bases outside the gene matches: 5. CDR1 is SGHNT and CDR2 is YYREEE in the germline V gene (reference sequence). The CDR3 runs 16 residues. Here the CDR3 DNA reads TGTGCCAGCAGCCGGGGACAGGGGACGAGCAATCAGCCCCAGCATTTT. Translating it yields CASSRGQGTSNQPQHF. Supplemented by reference TRBV5-4 and TRBJ1-5, the full variable domain reads ETGVTQSPTHLIKTRGQQVTLRCSSQSGHNTVSWYQQALGQGPQFIFQYYREEENGRGNFPPRFSGLQFPNYSSELNVNALELDDSALYLCASSRGQGTSNQPQHFGDGTRLSIL.

The chain couples TRBV7-2 to TRBJ1-1, with D perhaps matching TRBD1 (5 bases). CDR3 length equals 14 residues. Trimming pared 2 bases from V and 2 bases from J, leaving 9 bases between. Germline loops: CDR1 SGHTA, CDR2 FQGNSA. The CDR3 region is CASSLQGRNTEAFF. The CDR3 DNA is TGTGCCAGCAGCTTACAGGGCCGAAACACTGAAGCTTTCTTT.

The rearrangement uses TRBV25-1 and TRBJ2-7, with TRBD1 matching over 10 bases. Germline lookup yields CDR1 MGHDK and CDR2 SYGVNS. CDR3 length: 17 residues. Trimming took 6 bases from V and 0 from J; bases not matched to a gene: 11. CDR3 amino acids: CASRGDRGSTSSYEQYF. The CDR3 DNA is TGTGCCAGCAGGGGGGACAGGGGTTCGACCAGCTCCTACGAGCAGTACTTC.

The V gene is TRBV7-3, the J gene TRBJ1-6, with 7 nucleotides matching TRBD1. CDR1 and CDR2 (germline): SGHTA, FQGTGA. J gave up 5 bases and V 2 bases, and 3 bases lay outside the gene matches. The CDR3 contains 15 residues. The CDR3 here is CASSLGDSNNSPLHF. The DNA of the CDR3 is TGTGCCAGCAGCTTAGGGGACAGCAATAATTCACCCCTCCACTTT.

This sequence joins TRBV19 and TRBJ2-5; TRBD1 agrees at 8 bases. The junction had 10 bases not matched to a gene; V was cut back by 4 bases and J by 6 bases. The CDR3 runs to 15 residues. CDR1 is LNHDA, CDR2 SQIVND, per germline (reference sequence). This CDR3 is CASSTGTGSSKTQYF. Here the CDR3 DNA reads TGTGCCAGTAGTACCGGGACAGGATCTTCAAAGACCCAGTACTTC.

The genes are TRBV7-9 and TRBJ2-7, with D maybe TRBD2 (6 bases). CDR1 is SEHNR and CDR2 is FQNEAQ in the germline V gene (reference sequence). Trimming removed 5 bases from V and 2 bases from J, with 16 bases in between. There are 15 residues in the CDR3. The CDR3 sequence is CASSPSGLMPYEQYF. In DNA, the CDR3 is TGTGCCAGCAGCCCTTCGGGACTCATGCCCTACGAGCAGTACTTC.

This clone was counted between two and nine times. This chain uses TRBV6-5 with TRBJ2-5; 11 bases are a match to TRBD2. V was pared by 10 bases and J by 5 bases, with 3 bases of the junction left unmatched. This CDR3 comprises 12 residues. Germline loops: CDR1 MNHEY, CDR2 SVGAGI. The CDR3 here is CATTSGEETQYF. Here the CDR3 DNA reads TGTGCCACGACTAGCGGGGAGGAGACCCAGTACTTC.

The chain joins TRBV18 to TRBJ2-1; 8 bases line up with TRBD2. This CDR3 has 15 amino acids. Germline CDR1 is KGHSH and CDR2 is LQKENI. Germline trimming cut 4 bases from V and 2 bases from J; bases unmatched to any gene: 4. This CDR3 reads CASSLAGKAYNEQFF. The CDR3 coding sequence is TGTGCCAGCTCACTAGCGGGAAAGGCCTACAATGAGCAGTTCTTC.

The chain couples TRBV29-1 to TRBJ2-1, with 7 positions matching TRBD2. Germline CDR1 reads SQVTM; CDR2 reads ANQGSEA. The CDR3 contains 16 residues. The trim removed 7 bases at V and 7 bases at J, leaving 19 bases unmatched. CDR3 region: CSGAGSSSGYGNEQFF. The CDR3 region has the DNA TGCAGCGGGGCAGGGAGTTCTAGCGGATACGGGAATGAGCAGTTCTTC.

This clone was seen once. The chain carries TRBV27 and TRBJ2-3; D is uncertain. CDR1 is MNHEY, CDR2 SMNVEV, per germline (reference sequence). Trimming cost V 2 bases and J 1 base, with 10 bases left between them. CDR3 size: 15 residues. Written as DNA, the CDR3 is TGTGCCAGCAGTTTAGAGTTAGCTCGCACAGATACGCAGTATTTT. It codes for CASSLELARTDTQYF.

This clone was counted only a few times. This chain links TRBV9 with TRBJ2-1; 11 bases align to TRBD1. This CDR3 has 15 residues. Trimming at V came to 5 bases and at J to 1 base, leaving 2 bases not matched to a gene. Germline V gives CDR1 SGDLS, CDR2 YYNGEE. For the CDR3, the DNA is TGTGCCAGCAGTCGGGACAGGGGGTCCTACAATGAGCAGTTCTTC. As protein: CASSRDRGSYNEQFF.

The J gene is TRBJ2-6, the V gene TRBV19, with 10 positions matching TRBD1. Trimming at V came to 3 bases and at J to 4 bases, leaving 6 bases not matched to a gene. The CDR3 consists of 17 residues. The germline gives CDR1 LNHDA, CDR2 SQIVND (reference sequence). CDR3 sequence: CASSIGRQGAGANVLTF. The CDR3 DNA reads as TGTGCCAGTAGTATCGGGCGACAGGGGGCGGGGGCCAACGTCCTGACTTTC.